One and the same sample provided the 2 T cell receptor beta chains below, sequenced in a study of blood T cell repertoires in COVID-19. The protocol was immunoSEQ multiplex PCR, while the TCRdb copy is restricted to in-frame clones and leaves out a portion. The repertoire consists of around 170,000 clones, with over 75% occurring once and the leading ten covering over 10%. The material sequenced was peripheral blood. All receptors come from a man between 65 and 85 years old who had recovered from COVID-19.

The genes are TRBV6-5 and TRBJ2-3, with TRBD2 matching over 8 bases. The V gene end was trimmed by 5 bases and the J gene end by 5 bases; junction bases not matched to a gene: 9. Germline assignment: CDR1 MNHEY and CDR2 SVGAGI. CDR3 length equals 15 residues. Here the CDR3 DNA reads TGTGCCAGCAGTCAATCGGGACTAGTCGAAGATACGCAGTATTTT. Its protein product is CASSQSGLVEDTQYF.

The chain recombines TRBV18 with TRBJ2-2; D not certain. Germline V gene data show CDR1 as KGHSH and CDR2 as LQKENI. The CDR3 length is 12 residues. V shed 5 bases and J shed 4 bases, with 5 bases lying between them. This chain's CDR3 is CASSSGTGELFF. The CDR3 DNA reads TGTGCCAGCTCATCGGGCACCGGGGAGCTGTTTTTT.